A single sample is the source of the 4 T cell receptor beta chains below, sequenced in a study of blood T cell repertoires in COVID-19. Only in-frame clones appear in the TCRdb table, and some are missing; sequencing was by immunoSEQ multiplex PCR. The sample comprises under 140,000 clones, roughly 80% of which are singletons, and 16% rests with the top ten. Source material: peripheral blood. The receptors stem from a woman aged 60 to 75 with acute or convalescent COVID-19.

The genes are TRBV5-6 and TRBJ1-4, with D possibly TRBD1 on 6 matching bases. With 0 bases removed from V and 10 bases from J, the gap between germline ends came to 13 bases. Germline assignment: CDR1 SGHDT and CDR2 YYEEEE. The CDR3 is 14 residues long. Written as DNA, the CDR3 is TGTGCCAGCAGCTTGGGAGTGGGGACACGAAAACTGTTTTTT. The encoded protein is CASSLGVGTRKLFF. The variable domain in full, completed from reference TRBV5-6 and TRBJ1-4, reads DAGVTQSPTHLIKTRGQQVTLRCSPKSGHDTVSWYQQALGQGPQFIFQYYEEEERQRGNFPDRFSGHQFPNYSSELNVNALLLGDSALYLCASSLGVGTRKLFFGSGTQLSVL.

This chain uses TRBV30 with TRBJ1-5; D is unclear. This CDR3 comprises 13 residues. Germline CDR1 and CDR2: GTSNPN and SVGIG (reference sequence). Trimming pared 0 bases from V and 7 bases from J, leaving 10 bases between. The CDR3 sequence: CAWSVGSRQPQHF. CDR3 bases: TGTGCCTGGAGTGTCGGGTCTCGACAGCCCCAGCATTTT.

The V gene is TRBV28, the J gene TRBJ1-2, with D hard to call. The CDR3 sequence is 12 residues long. Germline CDR1 MDHEN, CDR2 SYDVKM. Trimming took off 6 bases at V and 5 bases at J, with 10 bases between the two ends. This chain's CDR3 is CASSPTTYGYTF. CDR3 nucleotide sequence: TGTGCCAGCAGCCCCACCACATATGGCTACACCTTC.

The chain recombines TRBV27 with TRBJ1-1, with a tentative D call TRBD1 (5 bases). V dropped 2 bases and J dropped 4 bases, with 8 bases sitting between them. The CDR3 consists of 13 residues. CDR1 is MNHEY, CDR2 SMNVEV, per germline (reference sequence). CDR3 DNA: TGTGCCAGCAGTTTACAGGGTGGCACTGAAGCTTTCTTT. Amino acid sequence: CASSLQGGTEAFF.